This T cell receptor (beta chain) came from a study of OX40 agonist ivuxolimab in advanced cancers. Across the whole study: Earlier treatment with anti-PD-1, anti-PD-L1 or anti-CTLA-4 was permitted, and over 35% had received some. In three patients, partial responses were observed, one with hepatocellular carcinoma and two with cutaneous melanoma. Study-wide results and caveats: The study found that CD8+ T cells averaged more expanded clones than CD4+.

V lost 0 bases and J lost 3; bases outside the gene matches: 4. This CDR3 region has 18 residues. In germline, CDR1 is SGHDT, CDR2 YYEEEE. TCRdb's table, derived via immunoSEQ multiplex PCR, lists solely in-frame clones and lacks some. Altogether approximately 47,000 clones are present, around nine tenths being singletons, with the ten largest covering 1.9%. As regards this clone: Its specificity is not known.

V gene TRBV5-6 combines with J gene TRBJ2-2, with 14 positions matching TRBD2. The TCR was taken from an adult with an advanced solid tumor such as melanoma, head and neck, liver or kidney cancer. The sequencing here drew on CD4+ or CD8+ T cells sorted from blood, taken in a trial of the OX40 agonist ivuxolimab. The CDR3, as DNA: TGTGCCAGCAGCTTGGGGGGACTAGCGGGAGTTTACACCGGGGAGCTGTTTTTT. This translates into CASSLGGLAGVYTGELFF.